This paragraph covers one T cell receptor (beta chain) sequence. Its antigen is as yet unknown. Profiled with immunoSEQ multiplex PCR; TCRdb holds only in-frame clones, not every one. Among more than 150,000 clones listed, around 90% were seen once. This specimen belongs to a study of radiation and T cells in renal cell carcinoma. The CDR3 sequence is 14 residues long. V was cut by 0 bases and J by 3 bases, with 9 bases left in between. Germline assignment: CDR1 SGHRS and CDR2 YFSETQ. General study results and limits: From baseline, blood top tumor clonotypes peaked at 2 weeks post-radiation.

Time point noted: blood 2 weeks post-SBRT. Treatment noted: 15 Gy SBRT to primary tumor, nephrectomy 4 weeks later. This sample comprised blood, obtained from a patient whose treatment included radiotherapy and nephrectomy. This receptor was obtained from a woman aged 45-65 years with renal cell carcinoma. This chain uses TRBV5-1 with TRBJ2-5; D possibly corresponds to TRBD1 (5 bases). The CDR3 sequence is CASSLVQAKETQYF. The CDR3 DNA reads as TGCGCCAGCAGCTTGGTACAGGCCAAAGAGACCCAGTACTTC.